The clone carrying this TCR beta chain was seen a handful of times. The data derive from a study of blood T cell repertoires in COVID-19. TCRdb keeps only in-frame clones here, not all; method: immunoSEQ multiplex PCR. This table has 70,000 or so clones, around 87% appearing once. V was clipped by 0 bases and J by 3 bases; unmatched bases: 7. This CDR3 is built from 17 residues. Germline CDR1 reads SGDLS; CDR2 reads YYNGEE. Specimen: peripheral blood. This sequence originates from a woman aged 18-35 years with acute or convalescent COVID-19. This sequence joins TRBV9 and TRBJ1-3; 9 nucleotides agree with TRBD1. The chain's CDR3 is CASSVDGGQGLGNTIYF. The CDR3 region has the DNA TGTGCCAGCAGCGTAGACGGGGGACAGGGCCTTGGAAACACCATATATTTT.